This T cell receptor beta chain was found in a study of regulatory T cells in long-lasting Graves disease. General study findings and limits: Among samples with persistent disease, TRBV28, TRBJ1-2 and TRBJ2-5 were favored.

This clonotype was detected ten times or more. What it binds is not known. iRepertoire HTBI primers and Arm-PCR of CDR3 regions built TCR beta libraries. A single record per CDR3 protein comes from TCRdb applying MiXCR to the multiplex PCR reads. Here the sample spans some 430,000 distinct CDR3 sequences, about a fifth being singletons. Unmatched junction bases numbered 8, after V lost 0 bases and J lost 6 bases. The germline gives CDR1 SGHRS, CDR2 YFSETQ. This CDR3 spans 16 amino acids. Regarding time point: persistent/refractory GD, antithyroid drugs over 5 years with positive TRAb. The TCR library used RNA extracted from PBMCs. Patients all came to the study from an endocrinology department in Xi'an, China.

This specimen was peripheral blood mononuclear cells (PBMCs), taken when the disease was refractory, from a patient treated with antithyroid drugs. V is TRBV5-1 and J is TRBJ1-2; 10 bases fit TRBD1. The origin of this receptor is a female donor with Graves disease. CDR3: CASSLVVRTGGDGYTF. The CDR3 DNA is TGCGCCAGCAGCTTGGTGGTCCGGACAGGGGGGGATGGCTACACCTTC.